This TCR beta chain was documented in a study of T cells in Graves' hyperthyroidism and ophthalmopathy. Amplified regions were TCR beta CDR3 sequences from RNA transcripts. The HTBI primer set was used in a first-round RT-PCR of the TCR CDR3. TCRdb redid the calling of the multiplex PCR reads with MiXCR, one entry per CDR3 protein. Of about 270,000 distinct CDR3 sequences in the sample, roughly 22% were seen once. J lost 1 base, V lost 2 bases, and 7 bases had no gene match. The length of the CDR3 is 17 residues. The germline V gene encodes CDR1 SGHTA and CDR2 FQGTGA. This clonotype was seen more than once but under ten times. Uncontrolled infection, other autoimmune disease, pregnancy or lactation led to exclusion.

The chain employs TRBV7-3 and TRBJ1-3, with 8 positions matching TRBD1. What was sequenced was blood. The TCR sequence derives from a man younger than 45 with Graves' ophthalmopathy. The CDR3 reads CASSLQPRTGSGNTIYF. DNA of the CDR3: TGTGCCAGCAGCTTACAACCCAGGACAGGGTCTGGAAACACCATATATTTT. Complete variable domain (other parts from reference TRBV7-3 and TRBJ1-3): GAGVSQTPSNKVTEKGKYVELRCDPISGHTALYWYRQSLGQGPEFLIYFQGTGAADDSGLPNDRFFAVRPEGSVSTLKIQRTERGDSAVYLCASSLQPRTGSGNTIYFGEGSWLTVV.